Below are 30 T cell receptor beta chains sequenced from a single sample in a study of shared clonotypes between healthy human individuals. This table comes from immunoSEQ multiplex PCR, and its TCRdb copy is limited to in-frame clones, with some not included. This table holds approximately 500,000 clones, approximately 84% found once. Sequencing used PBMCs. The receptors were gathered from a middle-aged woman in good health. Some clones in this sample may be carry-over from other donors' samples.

The CDR3, as DNA: TGCAGCGTTGGGGAGAACACCGGGGAGCTGTTTTTT. Amino acids: CSVGENTGELFF. J is TRBJ2-2 and V is TRBV29-1; D gene uncertain. Germline CDR1 SQVTM, CDR2 ANQGSEA. Trimming removed 4 bases from V and 1 base from J, with 4 bases in between. The CDR3 is made up of 12 amino acids.

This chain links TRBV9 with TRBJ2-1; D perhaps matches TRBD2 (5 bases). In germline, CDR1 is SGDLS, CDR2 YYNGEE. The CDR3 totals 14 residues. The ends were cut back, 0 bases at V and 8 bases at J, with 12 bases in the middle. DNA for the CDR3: TGTGCCAGCAGCGTAGGACTATTACACGATGAGCAGTTCTTC. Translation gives CASSVGLLHDEQFF.

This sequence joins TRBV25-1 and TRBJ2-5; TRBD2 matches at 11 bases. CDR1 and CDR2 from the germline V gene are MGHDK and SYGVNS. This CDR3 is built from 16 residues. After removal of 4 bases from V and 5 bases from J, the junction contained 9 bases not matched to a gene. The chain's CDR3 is CASSASSGRFGETQYF. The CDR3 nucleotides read TGTGCCAGCAGTGCCTCTAGCGGGAGGTTCGGGGAGACCCAGTACTTC.

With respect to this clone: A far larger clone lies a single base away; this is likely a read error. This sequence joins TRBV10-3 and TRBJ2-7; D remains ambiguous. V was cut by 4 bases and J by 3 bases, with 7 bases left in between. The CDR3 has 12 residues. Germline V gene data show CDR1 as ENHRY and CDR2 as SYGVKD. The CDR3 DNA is TGTGCCATCAGTGGGTCCCTCTACGAGCAGTACTTC. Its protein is CAISGSLYEQYF.

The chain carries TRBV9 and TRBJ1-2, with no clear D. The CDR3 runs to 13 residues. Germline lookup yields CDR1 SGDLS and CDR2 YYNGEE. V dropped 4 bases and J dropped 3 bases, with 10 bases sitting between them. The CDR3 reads CASSPDLDYGYTF. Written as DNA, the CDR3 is TGTGCCAGCAGCCCGGATCTTGACTATGGCTACACCTTC.

This chain's CDR3 is CASSEASGRMYEQFF. In DNA form, the CDR3 reads TGTGCCAGCAGTGAGGCCAGCGGGAGGATGTATGAGCAGTTCTTC. The genes are TRBV25-1 and TRBJ2-1; 9 bases line up with TRBD2. V dropped 3 bases and J dropped 8; count of bases not matched to a gene: 8. CDR1 MGHDK and CDR2 SYGVNS come from the germline V gene. CDR3 size: 15 residues.

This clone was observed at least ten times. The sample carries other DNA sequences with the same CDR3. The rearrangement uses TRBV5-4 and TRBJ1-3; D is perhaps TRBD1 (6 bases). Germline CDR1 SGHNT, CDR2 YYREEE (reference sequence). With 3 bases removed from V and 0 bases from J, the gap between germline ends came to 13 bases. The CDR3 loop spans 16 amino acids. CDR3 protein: CASSWGTRASGNTIYF. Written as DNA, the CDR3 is TGTGCCAGCAGCTGGGGGACAAGGGCCTCTGGAAACACCATATATTTT.

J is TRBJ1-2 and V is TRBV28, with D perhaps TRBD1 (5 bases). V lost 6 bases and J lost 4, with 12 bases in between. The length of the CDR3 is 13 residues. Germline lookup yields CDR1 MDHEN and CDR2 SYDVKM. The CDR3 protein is CASSSGTLYGYTF. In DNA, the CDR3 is TGTGCCAGCAGCTCCGGGACCCTCTATGGCTACACCTTC.

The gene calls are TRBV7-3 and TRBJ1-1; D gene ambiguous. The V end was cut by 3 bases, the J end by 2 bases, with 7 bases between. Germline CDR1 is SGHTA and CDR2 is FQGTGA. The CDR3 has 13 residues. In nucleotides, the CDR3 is TGTGCCAGCAGCTTCCAGAGAAACACTGAAGCTTTCTTT. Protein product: CASSFQRNTEAFF.

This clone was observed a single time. The CDR3 DNA reads TGTGCCAGCAGCTCAGACGACGGGGGAGGACGGGATACGCAGTATTTT. It translates to CASSSDDGGGRDTQYF. The chain links TRBV7-3 to TRBJ2-3, with D possibly being TRBD2 (6 bases). From germline, CDR1 is SGHTA and CDR2 FQGTGA. The CDR3 sequence is 16 residues long. Trimming took off 4 bases at V and 6 bases at J, with 20 bases between the two ends.

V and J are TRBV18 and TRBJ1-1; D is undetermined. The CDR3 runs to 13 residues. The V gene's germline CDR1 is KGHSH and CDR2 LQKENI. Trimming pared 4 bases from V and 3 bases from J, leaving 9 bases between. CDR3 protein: CASSREFHTEAFF. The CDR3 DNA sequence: TGTGCCAGCTCACGGGAGTTCCACACTGAAGCTTTCTTT. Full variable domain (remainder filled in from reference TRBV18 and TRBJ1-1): NAGVMQNPRHLVRRRGQEARLRCSPMKGHSHVYWYRQLPEEGLKFMVYLQKENIIDESGMPKERFSAEFPKEGPSILRIQQVVRGDSAAYFCASSREFHTEAFFGQGTRLTVV.

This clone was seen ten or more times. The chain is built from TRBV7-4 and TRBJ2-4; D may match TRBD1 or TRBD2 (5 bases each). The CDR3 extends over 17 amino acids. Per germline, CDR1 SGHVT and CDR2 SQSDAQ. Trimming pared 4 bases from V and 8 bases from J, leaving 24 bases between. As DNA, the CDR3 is TGTGCCAGCAGCTCGACCGGGGTGGCTCCCGGCAGGGACATTCAGTACTTC. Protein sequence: CASSSTGVAPGRDIQYF. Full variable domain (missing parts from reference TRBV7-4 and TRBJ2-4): GAGVSQSPRYKVAKRGRDVALRCDSISGHVTLYWYRQTLGQGSEVLTYSQSDAQRDKSGRPSGRFSAERPERSVSTLKIQRTEQGDSAVYLCASSSTGVAPGRDIQYFGAGTRLSVL.

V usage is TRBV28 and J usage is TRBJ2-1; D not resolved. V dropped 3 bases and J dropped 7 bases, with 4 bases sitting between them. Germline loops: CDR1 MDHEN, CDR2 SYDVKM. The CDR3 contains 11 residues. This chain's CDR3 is CASSFRNEQFF. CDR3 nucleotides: TGTGCCAGCAGTTTTAGGAATGAGCAGTTCTTC.

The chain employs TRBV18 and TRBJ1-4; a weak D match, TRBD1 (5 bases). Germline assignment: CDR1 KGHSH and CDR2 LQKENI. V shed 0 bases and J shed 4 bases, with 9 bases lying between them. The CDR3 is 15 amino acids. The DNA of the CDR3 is TGTGCCAGCTCACCACCGGGGACCCGTAATGAAAAACTGTTTTTT. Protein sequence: CASSPPGTRNEKLFF.

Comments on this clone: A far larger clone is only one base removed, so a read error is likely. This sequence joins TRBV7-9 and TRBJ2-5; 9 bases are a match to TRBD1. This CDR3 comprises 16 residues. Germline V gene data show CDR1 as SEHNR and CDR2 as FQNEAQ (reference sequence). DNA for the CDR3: TGTGCCAGCAGCCTCCGGGACAGGGCTTACCAAGGGACCCAGTACTTC. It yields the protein CASSLRDRAYQGTQYF.

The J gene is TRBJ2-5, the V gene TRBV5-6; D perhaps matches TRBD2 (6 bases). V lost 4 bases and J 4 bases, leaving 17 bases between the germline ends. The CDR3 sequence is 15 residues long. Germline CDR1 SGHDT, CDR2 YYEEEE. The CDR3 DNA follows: TGTGCCAGCAGCCTACGACTAGGGACGGGAGAGACCCAGTACTTC. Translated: CASSLRLGTGETQYF.

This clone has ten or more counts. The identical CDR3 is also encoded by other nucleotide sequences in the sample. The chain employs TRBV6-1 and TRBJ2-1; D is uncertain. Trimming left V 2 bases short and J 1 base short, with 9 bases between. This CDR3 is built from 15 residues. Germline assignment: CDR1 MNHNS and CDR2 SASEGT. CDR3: CASSEMLGSYNEQFF. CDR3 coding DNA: TGTGCCAGCAGTGAAATGCTGGGTTCCTACAATGAGCAGTTCTTC.

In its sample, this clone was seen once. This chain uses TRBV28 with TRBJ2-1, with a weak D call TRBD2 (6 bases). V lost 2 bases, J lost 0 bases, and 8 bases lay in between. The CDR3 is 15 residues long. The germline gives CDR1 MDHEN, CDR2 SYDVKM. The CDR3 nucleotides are TGTGCCAGCAGTTTAATAGCGGACTCCTACAATGAGCAGTTCTTC. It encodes CASSLIADSYNEQFF. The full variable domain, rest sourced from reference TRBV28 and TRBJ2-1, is DVKVTQSSRYLVKRTGEKVFLECVQDMDHENMFWYRQDPGLGLRLIYFSYDVKMKEKGDIPEGYSVSREKKERFSLILESASTNQTSMYLCASSLIADSYNEQFFGPGTRLTVL.

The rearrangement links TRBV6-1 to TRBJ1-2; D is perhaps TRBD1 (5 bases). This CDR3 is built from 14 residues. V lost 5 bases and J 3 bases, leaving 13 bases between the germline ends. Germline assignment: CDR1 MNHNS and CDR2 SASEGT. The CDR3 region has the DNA TGTGCCAGCAGTAGGGACGCGGTATACTATGGCTACACCTTC. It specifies CASSRDAVYYGYTF.

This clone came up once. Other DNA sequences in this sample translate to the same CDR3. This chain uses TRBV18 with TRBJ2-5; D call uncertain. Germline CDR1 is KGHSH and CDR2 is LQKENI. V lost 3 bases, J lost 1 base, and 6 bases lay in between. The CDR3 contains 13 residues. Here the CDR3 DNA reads TGTGCCAGCTCACCGAGGACCCAAGAGACCCAGTACTTC. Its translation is CASSPRTQETQYF.

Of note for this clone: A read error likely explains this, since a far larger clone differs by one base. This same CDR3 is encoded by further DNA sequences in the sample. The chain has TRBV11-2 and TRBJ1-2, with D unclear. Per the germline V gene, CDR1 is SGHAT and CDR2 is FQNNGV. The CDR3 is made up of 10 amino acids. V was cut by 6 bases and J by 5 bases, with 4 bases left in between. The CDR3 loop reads CASRAYGYTF. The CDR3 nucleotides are TGTGCCAGCAGGGCTTATGGCTACACCTTC.

The CDR3 sequence is CASSGGGRGSYEQYF. CDR3 nucleotides: TGTGCCAGCAGTGGGGGCGGGAGGGGCTCCTACGAGCAGTACTTC. The rearrangement links TRBV6-1 to TRBJ2-7; TRBD2 matches 9 bases. The ends lost 4 bases at V and 0 bases at J; junction bases unmatched: 4. The CDR3 extends over 15 amino acids. Germline CDR1 is MNHNS and CDR2 is SASEGT.

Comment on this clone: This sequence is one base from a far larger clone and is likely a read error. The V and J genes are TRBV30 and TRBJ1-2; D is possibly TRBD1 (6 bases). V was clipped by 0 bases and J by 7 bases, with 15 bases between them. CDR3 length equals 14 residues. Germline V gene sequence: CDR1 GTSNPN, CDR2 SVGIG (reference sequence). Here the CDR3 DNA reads TGTGCCTGGAGTGTACCGTCGGGGGCGGGTGGCTACACCTTC. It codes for CAWSVPSGAGGYTF.

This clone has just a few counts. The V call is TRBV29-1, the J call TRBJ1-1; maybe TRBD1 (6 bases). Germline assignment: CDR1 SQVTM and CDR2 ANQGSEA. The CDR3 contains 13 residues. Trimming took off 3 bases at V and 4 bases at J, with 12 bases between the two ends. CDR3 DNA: TGCAGCGTTGACATCAGAGGGGGCACTGAAGCTTTCTTT. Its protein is CSVDIRGGTEAFF.

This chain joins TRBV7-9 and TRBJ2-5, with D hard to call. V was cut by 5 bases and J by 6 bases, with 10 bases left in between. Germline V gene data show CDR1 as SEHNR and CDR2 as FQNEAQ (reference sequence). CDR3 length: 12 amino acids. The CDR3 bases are TGTGCCAGCAGCCCCCTTGGACAGACCCAGTACTTC. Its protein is CASSPLGQTQYF.

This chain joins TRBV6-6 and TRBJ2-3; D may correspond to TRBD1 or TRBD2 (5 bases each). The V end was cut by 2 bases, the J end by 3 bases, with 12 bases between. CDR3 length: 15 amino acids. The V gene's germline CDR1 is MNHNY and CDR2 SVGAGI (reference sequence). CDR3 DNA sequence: TGTGCCAGCAGTTACGGGGGAGCACATACAGATACGCAGTATTTT. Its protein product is CASSYGGAHTDTQYF.

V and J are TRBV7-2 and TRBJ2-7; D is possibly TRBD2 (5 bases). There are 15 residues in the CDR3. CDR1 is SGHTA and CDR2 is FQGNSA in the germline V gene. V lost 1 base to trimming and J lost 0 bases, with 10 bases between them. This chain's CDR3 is CASSLVTGTSYEQYF. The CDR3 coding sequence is TGTGCCAGCAGCTTAGTTACGGGAACCTCCTACGAGCAGTACTTC.

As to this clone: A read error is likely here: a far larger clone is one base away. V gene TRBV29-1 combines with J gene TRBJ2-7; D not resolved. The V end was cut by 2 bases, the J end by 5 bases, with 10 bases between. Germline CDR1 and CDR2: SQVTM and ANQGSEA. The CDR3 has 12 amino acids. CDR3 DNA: TGCAGCGTTGAATATCTTCTCCACGAGCAGTACTTC. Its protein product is CSVEYLLHEQYF.

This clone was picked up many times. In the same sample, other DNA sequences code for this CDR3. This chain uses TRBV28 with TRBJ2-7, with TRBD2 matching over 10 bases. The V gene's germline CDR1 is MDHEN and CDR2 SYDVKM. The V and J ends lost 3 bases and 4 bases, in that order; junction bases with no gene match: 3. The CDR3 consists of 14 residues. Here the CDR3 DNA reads TGTGCCAGCAGTTTGACAGCGGGAGGGTACGAGCAGTACTTC. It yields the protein CASSLTAGGYEQYF.

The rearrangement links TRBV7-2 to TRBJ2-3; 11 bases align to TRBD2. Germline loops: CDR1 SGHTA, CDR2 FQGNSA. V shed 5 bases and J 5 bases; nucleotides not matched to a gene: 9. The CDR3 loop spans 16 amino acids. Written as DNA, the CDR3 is TGTGCCAGCAGCGCCCGTCTAGCGGGAGGAGGAGATACGCAGTATTTT. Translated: CASSARLAGGGDTQYF.